This paragraph reports one TCR beta chain. There is no known antigen for this receptor. Base qualities are not recorded, but no much larger clone differs from it by a single base. Library creation used PCR. TCR sequencing of DNA from cultured CD4+ T cells used the Oncomine TCR Beta short-read assay at the Johns Hopkins FTIC core. The QIAamp micro DNA kit was used to extract genomic DNA from the cultured CD4+ T cells. Oncomine TCR Beta libraries from cultured CD4+ T cells were pooled using unique dual indexes and sequenced on an Illumina iSeq 100. The original methods were these. Non-productive sequences were removed, and CDR3s not starting with C, not ending with F or W, or shorter than 7 amino acids were discarded. The MANAFEST web application was used to identify antigen-specific clonotypes by comparing peptide-stimulated wells against reference wells and other culture wells. Positive clones required FDR below 0.05, an odds ratio above 5, and productive frequency above 0.1% in at least two of three replicate wells. A clonotype was classed as cross-reactive if the clonotype showed significant expansion both in SARS-CoV-2 spike wells and in at least one common cold coronavirus spike condition. CDR3 homology was assessed with Levenshtein distances (stringdist) and unrooted phylogenetic trees (ape) in R version 3.6.1. Through fastp at Q25 and MiXCR, TCRdb rebuilt clones from the public reads, retaining in-frame beta chains. Merged by CDR3 protein, the rows form single entries marked with the most common genes and DNA. These V and J calls originate from TCRdb's pipeline instead of the authors' own analysis. This sample lists some 20,000 distinct CDR3 sequences; roughly 40% were detected once. The ten largest clones represent around 3% of the sample.

These data belong to a study of vaccination and CD4 T cells after COVID-19 (dated by TCRdb to 2021 to 2024). Notes on the research overall: Convalescent patients had a positive SARS-CoV-2 result on nasal swab PCR, and of these patients, 8 or 9 had mild disease and one had severe disease. In the convalescent cohort there were six males and four females, among whom were two Hispanic individuals, seven Caucasians, two Asians and one multiracial person. Participants received two doses of either the Pfizer-BioNTech BNT162b2 vaccine (n=8) or the Moderna mRNA-1273 vaccine (n=2). Post-COVID blood samples from convalescent patients were collected a median of roughly 100 days after diagnosis, with a range of roughly 35 to 180 days. The time from the second vaccine dose to post-vaccine blood sampling had a median of around 72 days and ranged from about 14 to 250 days. Culture stimuli were overlapping spike peptide pools from SARS-CoV-2 and from the common cold coronaviruses HCoV-NL63, HCoV-OC43 and HCoV-229E. Control cultures received a CEFX viral epitope pool as the positive control, an HIV-1 Nef peptide pool as the negative control, or no peptide. In 10 COVID-19 convalescent patients and a handful of infection-naive healthy vaccine recipients, the spike-specific CD4+ TCR repertoire before mRNA vaccination was compared with the repertoire after mRNA vaccination.

The sample's treatment or condition, from its label and the paper: roughly 11-day PBMC culture with coronavirus spike peptide pools or control peptides (ViraFEST assay). The ViraFEST assay, used in the study, expanded antigen-specific T cells with peptide pools and then identified the expanded clonotypes through TCR sequencing. The convalescent patients' positive SARS-CoV-2 PCR tests fell between March and December 2020, which was before the Alpha, Beta and Delta variants emerged in the United States. Roughly 2 million PBMCs per well were cultured in IMDM with roughly 5% human AB serum and roughly 10 IU/ml IL-2, plus 10 ug/ml peptide pools. On days 3 and 7, half of the culture medium was replaced with fresh IL-2-containing medium. After around 10 days of culture, CD4+ T cells were isolated by negative selection using the EasySep CD4+ T cell isolation kit. PBMCs were separated from whole blood using Ficoll-Paque Plus gradient centrifugation and then either used fresh or cryopreserved at -140C. In general, triplicate wells were set up for every culture condition.

Broader findings and caveats from the paper: The number of convalescent patients in the study was relatively small, and the study did not examine early timepoints following natural infection. The median count of SARS-CoV-2-reactive clonotypes went up from roughly 21 after infection to roughly 38 after vaccination, although the change was not significant. Among the post-vaccine SARS-CoV-2-reactive clones in convalescent patients, a median around 85% showed up only after vaccination, which suggests vaccine-specific priming. In convalescent patients, nearly all vaccine-specific clones (304 of 307) were found to be mono-reactive for SARS-CoV-2 spike rather than cross-reactive with common cold coronaviruses.

Sequenced material: CD4+ T cells from blood, cultured in vitro, taken after SARS-CoV-2 vaccination. The TCR sequence derives from a human donor who had recovered from COVID-19.

Here the CDR3 is given as CASSPSSNTEAFF. The sequenced DNA is TGTGCCAGCAGCCCGAGTTCGAACACTGAAGCTTTCTTT. The V and J segments used are TRBV28 and TRBJ1-1; no D gene can be assigned with confidence. The germline ends are 9 bases apart after V is trimmed by 6 bases and J by 1 base. Per the germline V gene, MDHEN is the CDR1 and SYDVKM is the CDR2. Including the terminal cysteine and phenylalanine, the CDR3 comprises 13 residues. The sequence is cut down to CDR3 DNA, 39 bases in frame from base 1.